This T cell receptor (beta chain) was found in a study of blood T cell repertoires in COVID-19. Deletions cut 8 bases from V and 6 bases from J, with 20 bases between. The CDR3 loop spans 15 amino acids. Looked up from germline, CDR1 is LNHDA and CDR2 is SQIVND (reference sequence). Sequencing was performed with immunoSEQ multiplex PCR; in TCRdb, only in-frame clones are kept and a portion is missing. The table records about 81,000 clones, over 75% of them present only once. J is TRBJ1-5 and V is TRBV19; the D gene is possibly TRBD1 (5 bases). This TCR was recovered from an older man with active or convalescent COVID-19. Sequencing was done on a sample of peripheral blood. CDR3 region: CASLNTAGRAQPQHF. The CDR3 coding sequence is TGTGCCAGTTTAAATACAGCAGGCAGGGCTCAGCCCCAGCATTTT.